This T cell receptor (beta chain) was retrieved from a study of shared clonotypes between healthy human individuals. The study's findings and limits: Larger richness was generally estimated for naive than memory subsets. The expectation was that sequencing depth would affect clonotype sharing among donors.

The CDR3 runs 14 residues. The ends lost 4 bases at V and 7 bases at J; junction bases unmatched: 6. From germline, CDR1 is SNHLY and CDR2 FYNNEI. The run depth of the assay was deep. Measured with immunoSEQ multiplex PCR; TCRdb has only the in-frame clones, and not every one. The sample carries around 1,100,000 clones, 70% to 85% recorded once. To note about this clone: What it binds is unknown.

CD45RA+ naive and CD45RA-negative memory subsets were separated from CD4+ cells. Sample: memory CD4+ T cells from PBMCs. Subset of the sample: CD45RA-negative fraction. This rearrangement joins TRBV2 to TRBJ1-5, with TRBD1 identical over 8 bases. This receptor was taken from a man between 18 and 29 years old in good health. Some clones in this sample may be carry-over from other donors' samples. The CDR3 DNA sequence: TGTGCCAGCAGTGGGACAGGGCAGGGGCAGCCCCAGCATTTT. The encoded protein is CASSGTGQGQPQHF.